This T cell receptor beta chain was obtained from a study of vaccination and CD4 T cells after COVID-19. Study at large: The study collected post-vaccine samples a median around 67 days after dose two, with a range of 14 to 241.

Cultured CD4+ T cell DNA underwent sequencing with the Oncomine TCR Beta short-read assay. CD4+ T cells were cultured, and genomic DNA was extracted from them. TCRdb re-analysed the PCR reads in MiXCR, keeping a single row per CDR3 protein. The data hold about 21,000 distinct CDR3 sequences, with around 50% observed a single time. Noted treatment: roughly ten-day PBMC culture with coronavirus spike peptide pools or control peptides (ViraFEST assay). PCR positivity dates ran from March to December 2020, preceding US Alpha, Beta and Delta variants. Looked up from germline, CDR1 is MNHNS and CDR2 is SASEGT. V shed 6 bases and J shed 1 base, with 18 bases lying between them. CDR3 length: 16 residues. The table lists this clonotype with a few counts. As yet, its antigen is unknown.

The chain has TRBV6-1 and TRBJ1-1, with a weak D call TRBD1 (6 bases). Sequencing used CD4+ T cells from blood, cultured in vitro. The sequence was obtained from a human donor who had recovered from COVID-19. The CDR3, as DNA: TGTGCCAGCAGCCCAGGGCAGGGCAGGGGGAACACTGAAGCTTTCTTT. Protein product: CASSPGQGRGNTEAFF.